This TCR beta chain was sequenced in a study of patients and donors after allogeneic stem cell transplantation. In TCRdb, the RT-PCR reads were re-called with MiXCR into one record per CDR3 protein. The sample consists of 150,000 to 200,000 distinct CDR3 sequences, less than 45% of them appearing once. The CDR3 has 14 amino acids. With 8 bases removed from V and 4 bases from J, the gap between germline ends came to 17 bases. The receptor was isolated from a human donor who was either an allogeneic HSCT recipient or a stem cell or donor lymphocyte infusion donor (not recorded which). It is not recorded whose cells these are; they may come from a transplant donor. Sequencing input: blood, either unsorted or a sorted T cell fraction (not recorded which). This chain links TRBV12-3 or TRBV12-4 with TRBJ2-5; a weak D match, TRBD1 (6 bases). The DNA for the CDR3 is TGTGCCAGCGGGACAACGGCAGGCGGAGAGACCCAGTACTTC. Translated, it gives CASGTTAGGETQYF.